This passage covers 17 T cell receptor beta chains from one sample sequenced in a study of T cells in Graves' hyperthyroidism and ophthalmopathy. The investigators amplified TCR beta CDR3 regions from RNA transcripts. The HTBI set primed first-round TCR CDR3 RT-PCR. TCRdb analysed the multiplex PCR reads with MiXCR anew, one entry per CDR3 protein. The sample lists roughly 700,000 distinct CDR3 sequences, roughly 17% occurring once. Sequencing used blood. The receptors derive from a man aged 50-59 years with Graves' hyperthyroidism.

This clonotype was counted between two and nine times. The chain joins TRBV6-1 to TRBJ2-1, with D tentatively TRBD2 (5 bases). V shed 6 bases and J shed 6 bases, with 12 bases lying between them. The CDR3 length is 13 residues. CDR1 and CDR2 (germline): MNHNS, SASEGT. The CDR3 DNA is TGTGCCAGCAGACTGGACGGACTCAATGAGCAGTTCTTC. It yields the protein CASRLDGLNEQFF.

This clonotype has only a few counts. V and J are TRBV5-6 and TRBJ1-6, with 10 bases fitting TRBD1. CDR1 and CDR2 from the germline V gene are SGHDT and YYEEEE. V shed 0 bases, J shed 8 bases, and the junction held 2 bases outside the gene matches. The CDR3 has 15 amino acids. The CDR3 bases are TGTGCCAGCAGCTTGGAAGGACAGGGGGATTCACCCCTCCACTTT. This gives the protein CASSLEGQGDSPLHF.

This clonotype was recorded many times. V and J are TRBV12-3 or TRBV12-4 and TRBJ2-1, with D perhaps TRBD2 (5 bases). The CDR3 loop spans 15 amino acids. The ends were cut back, 5 bases at V and 2 bases at J, with 13 bases in the middle. This CDR3 is CASSEKLDTYNEQFF. CDR3 nucleotide sequence: TGTGCCAGCAGTGAGAAACTAGACACCTACAATGAGCAGTTCTTC.

The chain couples TRBV20-1 to TRBJ2-7; 9 bases agree with TRBD2. The CDR3 has 15 residues. The V gene end was trimmed by 6 bases and the J gene end by 2 bases; junction bases not matched to a gene: 11. Germline-derived CDR1 and CDR2 are DFQATT and SNEGSKA (reference sequence). The CDR3 DNA is TGCAGTGCGACCTTCAAGCGGGAGGCCCCCTACGAGCAGTACTTC. Translation: CSATFKREAPYEQYF.

This clonotype turned up a few times. A much larger clone differs from this one at a single base, so this may be a read error. V usage is TRBV3-1 and J usage is TRBJ1-1; no definite D call. Germline CDR1 and CDR2: LGHDT and YNNKEL (reference sequence). CDR3 length equals 13 residues. V was clipped by 1 base and J by 3 bases, with 6 bases between them. The CDR3 DNA sequence: TGTGCCAGCAGCCAAGGACACGACACTGAAGCTTTCTTT. Amino acid sequence: CASSQGHDTEAFF.

This clonotype was seen many times. The rearrangement links TRBV7-9 to TRBJ2-2, with D maybe TRBD2 (6 bases). CDR1 is SEHNR, CDR2 FQNEAQ, per germline (reference sequence). V was clipped by 1 base and J by 0 bases, with 9 bases between them. This CDR3 spans 16 amino acids. The CDR3, as DNA: TGTGCCAGCAGCTTAGTTCTAGCGCCGAACACCGGGGAGCTGTTTTTT. Its protein product is CASSLVLAPNTGELFF.

This chain's CDR3 is CASSSGTRNTDTQYF. The CDR3 DNA follows: TGTGCCAGCAGTTCCGGGACTAGGAACACAGATACGCAGTATTTT. V is TRBV6-2 or TRBV6-3 and J is TRBJ2-3; TRBD2 matches 8 bases. Trimming at V came to 4 bases and at J to 2 bases, leaving 5 bases not matched to a gene. CDR3 size: 15 residues. Germline V CDR1 and CDR2: MNHEY, SVGEGT.

Many counts were recorded for this clonotype. The chain carries TRBV13 and TRBJ2-2; D ambiguous. Germline V gene sequence: CDR1 PRHDT, CDR2 FYEKMQ (reference sequence). The CDR3 is made up of 15 amino acids. Trimming stripped 1 base from V and 0 bases from J, with 6 bases between. DNA of the CDR3: TGTGCCAGCAGCTTAGTCTTTACGAACACCGGGGAGCTGTTTTTT. This gives the protein CASSLVFTNTGELFF.

Regarding this clonotype: A read error may be the cause here, since a much bigger clone is one base away. The missing conserved phenylalanine or tryptophan at the end of this CDR3 makes a read error likely. V is TRBV7-9 and J is TRBJ2-5; 7 bases align to TRBD1. In germline, CDR1 is SEHNR, CDR2 FQNEAQ (reference sequence). V was pared by 5 bases and J by 4 bases, with 7 bases of the junction left unmatched. This CDR3 comprises 14 residues. In nucleotides, the CDR3 is TGTGCCAGCAGCCCACAGGGGCGGTTAGAGACCCAGTACTCC. Translated: CASSPQGRLETQYS.

This clonotype was recorded many times. This chain links TRBV29-1 with TRBJ2-7; D possibly corresponds to TRBD1 (6 bases). The CDR3 runs to 14 residues. Looked up from germline, CDR1 is SQVTM and CDR2 is ANQGSEA. Trimming shortened V by 7 bases and J by 6 bases, and 22 bases separated the two germline ends. CDR3 loop: CSALFTGYAAEQYF. As DNA, the CDR3 is TGCAGCGCTCTATTCACAGGGTATGCCGCCGAGCAGTACTTC.

The chain is built from TRBV3-1 and TRBJ1-1; D unclear. The V gene's germline CDR1 is LGHDT and CDR2 YNNKEL (reference sequence). V lost 4 bases, J lost 1 base, and 19 bases lay in between. CDR3 length equals 17 residues. The CDR3 DNA sequence: TGTGCCAGCAGCCGAGAAGGACTGGGCCTCGGGAACACTGAAGCTTTCTTT. Its protein is CASSREGLGLGNTEAFF. Full variable domain (remainder filled in from reference TRBV3-1 and TRBJ1-1): DTAVSQTPKYLVTQMGNDKSIKCEQNLGHDTMYWYKQDSKKFLKIMFSYNNKELIINETVPNRFSPKSPDKAHLNLHINSLELGDSAVYFCASSREGLGLGNTEAFFGQGTRLTVV.

This clonotype came up many times. The V gene is TRBV7-2, the J gene TRBJ1-5; tentatively, D is TRBD1 (5 bases). The CDR3 is made up of 17 amino acids. Between the trimmed V and J ends, which lost 5 bases and 6 bases, there was a span of 23 bases. Germline V CDR1 and CDR2: SGHTA, FQGNSA. The CDR3 loop is CASSPSAAGLGVQPQHF. The DNA for the CDR3 is TGTGCCAGCAGCCCAAGTGCAGCGGGGCTGGGCGTTCAGCCCCAGCATTTT.

Worth noting for this clonotype: A read error may explain this, as a much larger clone is one base away. The CDR3 DNA follows: TGTGCCAGCAGCCGTCAGCTCCTTGGGACTAGCGGGAGGCGTGAGCAGTACTTC. This encodes CASSRQLLGTSGRREQYF. The gene calls are TRBV12-5 and TRBJ2-7; 15 nucleotides match TRBD2. There are 18 residues in the CDR3. Germline lookup yields CDR1 LGHNT and CDR2 FRNRAP.

Ten or more counts support this clonotype. The chain couples TRBV27 to TRBJ2-2; a possible D gene is TRBD1 (8 bases). V gave up 2 bases and J gave up 0 bases, with 16 bases separating them. CDR1 and CDR2 from the germline V gene are MNHEY and SMNVEV (reference sequence). CDR3 length: 18 residues. CDR3 amino acids: CASSLGGGRGPNTGELFF. In DNA form, the CDR3 reads TGTGCCAGCAGTTTAGGGGGGGGCAGGGGGCCGAACACCGGGGAGCTGTTTTTT.

The sample holds many counts of this clonotype. V and J are TRBV28 and TRBJ2-7; 7 bases match TRBD1. The V and J ends lost 4 bases and 2 bases, in that order; junction bases with no gene match: 5. The CDR3 extends over 14 amino acids. Germline CDR1 reads MDHEN; CDR2 reads SYDVKM. CDR3 in amino acids: CASSWTGITYEQYF. CDR3 bases: TGTGCCAGCAGTTGGACAGGAATAACCTACGAGCAGTACTTC.

This clonotype was recorded a few times. The V call is TRBV24-1, the J call TRBJ2-7, with D maybe TRBD2 (5 bases). Germline V gene data show CDR1 as KGHDR and CDR2 as SFDVKD. CDR3 length: 12 amino acids. The germline V and J ends were trimmed by 1 base and 6 bases, with 6 bases remaining between them. The CDR3 region is CATSDFAGEQYF. The CDR3, as DNA: TGTGCCACCAGTGATTTCGCGGGCGAGCAGTACTTC.

The chain carries TRBV11-2 and TRBJ2-5; maybe TRBD2 (6 bases). V lost 4 bases and J 7 bases, leaving 13 bases between the germline ends. CDR1 and CDR2 (germline): SGHAT, FQNNGV. CDR3 size: 13 residues. CDR3 DNA: TGTGCCAGCAGCTCGGGAGAGACGCCGACCCAGTACTTC. It is translated as CASSSGETPTQYF.